The rows below give T cell receptor beta chains drawn from one sample of a study of T cell responses to AZD1222 COVID-19 vaccine. The protocol was immunoSEQ multiplex PCR, while the TCRdb copy is restricted to in-frame clones and leaves out a portion. The sample carries some 130,000 clones, 84% recorded once. The sequences come from peripheral blood, collected on day 0 of AZD1222 vaccination. Receptors originate from an adult in good health. The CDR3 runs from the conserved cysteine through the conserved F or W. Each record gives: V gene, D gene, clone size, J gene, CDR3 DNA, CDR3 protein. D genes are given only for firm matches. Only part of the rows carry a size: once, few, many, or a class if the clone is expanded.

V: TRBV19; D: NA; size: NA; J: TRBJ2-2; DNA: TGTGCCAGTAGTATCGCAGTCACCGGGGAGCTGTTTTTT; CDR3: CASSIAVTGELFF
V: TRBV28; D: NA; size: NA; J: TRBJ2-1; DNA: TGTGCCAGCAACTTAGGGGGGGACTACAATGAGCAGTTCTTC; CDR3: CASNLGGDYNEQFF
V: TRBV5-1; D: TRBD1; size: NA; J: TRBJ1-2; DNA: TGCGCCAGCCGACAGGGGGGTACTAACTATGGCTACACCTTC; CDR3: CASRQGGTNYGYTF
V: TRBV18; D: TRBD1; size: NA; J: TRBJ1-5; DNA: TGTGCCAGCTCACCAGTGGGACAGGGACGCCAGCCCCAGCATTTT; CDR3: CASSPVGQGRQPQHF
V: TRBV19; D: NA; size: NA; J: TRBJ2-7; DNA: TGTGCCCTGGGGCAGGGTGGCAGGGAGCAGTACTTC; CDR3: CALGQGGREQYF
V: TRBV5-1; D: NA; size: NA; J: TRBJ2-5; DNA: TGCGCCAGCAGCTTGGAAGGGGGGCAGGTGGAGACCCAGTACTTC; CDR3: CASSLEGGQVETQYF
V: TRBV28; D: TRBD1; size: NA; J: TRBJ1-2; DNA: TGTGCCAGCAGTCTAAACAGGGGATCCAGCTATGGCTACACCTTC; CDR3: CASSLNRGSSYGYTF
V: TRBV27; D: TRBD2; size: once; J: TRBJ2-3; DNA: TGTGCCAGCAGTTTCAAGCGGCTAGCGGGGGCAAAGTATTTT; CDR3: CASSFKRLAGAKYF
V: TRBV6-5; D: NA; size: few; J: TRBJ1-2; DNA: TGTGCCAGCAGGGCCTCCGGGACCCTCTATGGCTACACCTTC; CDR3: CASRASGTLYGYTF
V: TRBV5-8; D: NA; size: NA; J: TRBJ2-3; DNA: TGTGCCAGCAGCTTGGAAGGGGAGGGCACAGATACGCAGTATTTT; CDR3: CASSLEGEGTDTQYF
V: TRBV21-1; D: NA; size: NA; J: TRBJ2-1; DNA: TGTGCCAGCAGAAGTATTATGGACCCCGGGGGCAATGAGCAGTTCTTC; CDR3: CASRSIMDPGGNEQFF
V: TRBV5-1; D: TRBD1; size: NA; J: TRBJ2-7; DNA: TGCGCCAGCAGCTTCGGACAGGGGGCTGTCGAGCAGTACTTC; CDR3: CASSFGQGAVEQYF
V: TRBV6-5; D: NA; size: NA; J: TRBJ2-3; DNA: TGTGCCAGCAGTTCCCGGACCCCCACGGATACGCAGTATTTT; CDR3: CASSSRTPTDTQYF
V: TRBV11-2; D: NA; size: NA; J: TRBJ2-3; DNA: TGTGCCAGCAGCTTCAATGGGGCAAGCACAGATACGCAGTATTTT; CDR3: CASSFNGASTDTQYF
V: TRBV30; D: TRBD1; size: NA; J: TRBJ2-1; DNA: TGTGCCTGGTGCGGACAGGGGCCCCACAATGAGCAGTTCTTC; CDR3: CAWCGQGPHNEQFF
V: TRBV19; D: TRBD1; size: few; J: TRBJ1-1; DNA: TGTGCCAGTAGTATAGCCGACAGGGGAGGTGAAGCTTTCTTT; CDR3: CASSIADRGGEAFF
V: TRBV7-2; D: TRBD1; size: NA; J: TRBJ1-6; DNA: TGTGCCAGCAGCCGGGACAGGGGAGGTTCACCCCTCCACTTT; CDR3: CASSRDRGGSPLHF
V: TRBV30; D: NA; size: NA; J: TRBJ2-7; DNA: TGTGCCTGGAGTGTACTCGACGAGCAGTACTTC; CDR3: CAWSVLDEQYF
V: TRBV27; D: NA; size: NA; J: TRBJ1-5; DNA: TGTGCCAGCAGTCTAGGACCAGACAATCAGCCCCAGCATTTT; CDR3: CASSLGPDNQPQHF
V: TRBV5-1; D: NA; size: NA; J: TRBJ2-3; DNA: TGCGCCAGCAGCCTACCGTTAACCCCTAGCACAGATACGCAGTATTTT; CDR3: CASSLPLTPSTDTQYF
V: TRBV6-5; D: TRBD1; size: few; J: TRBJ1-6; DNA: TGTGCCAGCAGACAAGGGGACAGATTCTCACCCCTCCACTTT; CDR3: CASRQGDRFSPLHF
V: TRBV29-1; D: TRBD1; size: once; J: TRBJ1-2; DNA: TGCAGCGTCCGGGACAGTAACTATGGCTACACCTTC; CDR3: CSVRDSNYGYTF
V: TRBV6-5; D: NA; size: NA; J: TRBJ2-7; DNA: TGTGCCAGCACTAAGACCGAGAGTTACGAGCAGTACTTC; CDR3: CASTKTESYEQYF
V: TRBV2; D: NA; size: few; J: TRBJ1-3; DNA: TGTGCCAGCCTAAGACGGGGAACGGGAAACACCATATATTTT; CDR3: CASLRRGTGNTIYF
V: TRBV7-6; D: NA; size: NA; J: TRBJ2-7; DNA: TGTGCCAGCAGCTTAGTGGGACCCAACTCCTACGAGCAGTACTTC; CDR3: CASSLVGPNSYEQYF
V: TRBV5-1; D: NA; size: NA; J: TRBJ2-6; DNA: TGCGCCAGCAGCTTGGGAGGGGTTACTGGCTCTGGGGCCAACGTCCTGACTTTC; CDR3: CASSLGGVTGSGANVLTF
V: TRBV6-5; D: NA; size: NA; J: TRBJ1-4; DNA: TGTGCCAGCAGTTACTCGGGGGGATACGAAGAAAAACTGTTTTTT; CDR3: CASSYSGGYEEKLFF
V: TRBV28; D: TRBD1; size: NA; J: TRBJ1-1; DNA: TGTGCCAGCAGAAAAGGGGGCGCATGGCCTGAAGCTTTCTTT; CDR3: CASRKGGAWPEAFF
V: TRBV6-5; D: TRBD1; size: few; J: TRBJ1-1; DNA: TGTGCCAGCAGGAATACAGGGGGGTACACTGAAGCTTTCTTT; CDR3: CASRNTGGYTEAFF
V: TRBV28; D: NA; size: NA; J: TRBJ1-1; DNA: TGTGCCAGCAGTCGGGCAGGGTCTGTTACTGAAGCTTTCTTT; CDR3: CASSRAGSVTEAFF
V: TRBV30; D: NA; size: once; J: TRBJ2-3; DNA: TGTGCCTGGAGGATACCAGTGGGCTTCACAGATACGCAGTATTTT; CDR3: CAWRIPVGFTDTQYF
V: TRBV3-1/TRBV3-2; D: NA; size: NA; J: TRBJ2-7; DNA: TGTGCCAGCAGCCCCCTCCGGGGAAGCTCCTACGAGCAGTACTTC; CDR3: CASSPLRGSSYEQYF
V: TRBV28; D: TRBD1; size: NA; J: TRBJ1-1; DNA: TGTGCCAGCAGTTCCAGGGACAGGGTTTGGGCTGAAGCTTTCTTT; CDR3: CASSSRDRVWAEAFF
V: TRBV6-5; D: NA; size: NA; J: TRBJ1-1; DNA: TGTGCCGGTACACGGACGGGGGACCCGAACACTGAAGCTTTCTTT; CDR3: CAGTRTGDPNTEAFF
V: TRBV3-1/TRBV3-2; D: NA; size: NA; J: TRBJ1-1; DNA: TGTGCCAGCAGCCCACAGGGCACTGAAGCTTTCTTT; CDR3: CASSPQGTEAFF
V: TRBV28; D: NA; size: NA; J: TRBJ1-4; DNA: TGTGCCAGCAGTTTCAGGGAGGCAACTAATGAAAAACTGTTTTTT; CDR3: CASSFREATNEKLFF
V: TRBV30; D: TRBD1; size: NA; J: TRBJ2-1; DNA: TGTGCCTGGAGTGTACTAGGACAGGGCGAGCAGTTCTTC; CDR3: CAWSVLGQGEQFF
V: TRBV11-2; D: TRBD1; size: NA; J: TRBJ1-1; DNA: TGTGCCAGCAGCTCCTCAGGGGGCGCAGGCACTGAAGCTTTCTTT; CDR3: CASSSSGGAGTEAFF
V: TRBV27; D: TRBD1; size: once; J: TRBJ2-7; DNA: TGTGCCAGCAGTTCCCTTGGGGACAGGGGGGAAGAGCAGTACTTC; CDR3: CASSSLGDRGEEQYF
V: TRBV11-2; D: NA; size: NA; J: TRBJ2-7; DNA: TGTGCCAGCAGCCAACGACCCTACGAGCAGTACTTC; CDR3: CASSQRPYEQYF
V: TRBV6-5; D: TRBD1; size: NA; J: TRBJ2-5; DNA: TGTGCCATCGATAGAAAGGGGGCAGGAGAGACCCAGTACTTC; CDR3: CAIDRKGAGETQYF
V: TRBV2; D: NA; size: NA; J: TRBJ1-1; DNA: TGTGCCAGCAGTGATGGCCTTTTGAACACTGAAGCTTTCTTT; CDR3: CASSDGLLNTEAFF